This TCR beta chain was recorded in a study of blood T cell repertoires in COVID-19. As for the study in general: There were acute and convalescent COVID-19 samples, and they came from the United States, Italy and Spain.

In the original processing: How many nucleated cells were present was estimated from reference gene primer amplification. Assay used: immunoSEQ multiplex PCR; TCRdb lists only in-frame clones, some missing. The V and J calls and clone size were taken over from that table, and D and trimming were inferred from the DNA. Here the sample spans some 40,000 clones, 90% to 95% being singletons. The germline V gene encodes CDR1 MNHNY and CDR2 SVGAGI (reference sequence). There are 12 residues in the CDR3. Trimming shortened V by 5 bases and J by 5 bases, and 10 bases separated the two germline ends. This chain links TRBV6-6 with TRBJ2-7, with D possibly matching TRBD2 (5 bases). This TCR derives from a man aged 50-60 years with COVID-19, enrolled during active disease. Material for sequencing was peripheral blood. CDR3 nucleotides: TGTGCCAGCAGTCTCACTAGTGACGAGCAGTACTTC. As protein: CASSLTSDEQYF.